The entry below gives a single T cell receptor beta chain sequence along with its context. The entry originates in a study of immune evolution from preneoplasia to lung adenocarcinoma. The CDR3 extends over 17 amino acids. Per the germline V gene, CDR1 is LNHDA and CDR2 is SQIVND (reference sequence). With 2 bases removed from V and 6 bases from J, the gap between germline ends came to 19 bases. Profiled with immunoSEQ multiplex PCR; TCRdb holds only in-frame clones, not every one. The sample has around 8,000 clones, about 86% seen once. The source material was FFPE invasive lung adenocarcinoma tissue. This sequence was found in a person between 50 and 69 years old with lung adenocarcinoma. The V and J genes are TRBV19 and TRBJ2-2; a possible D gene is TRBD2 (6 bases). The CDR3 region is CASSISRGTVAAGELFF. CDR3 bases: TGTGCCAGTAGTATATCGAGAGGGACGGTAGCGGCCGGGGAGCTGTTTTTT.